This TCR beta chain emerged from a study of Graves' ophthalmopathy and Graves' hyperthyroidism. There are 15 residues in the CDR3. CDR1 SGHTA and CDR2 FQGNSA come from the germline V gene. Between the trimmed V and J ends, which lost 2 bases and 0 bases, there was a span of 11 bases. This clonotype was seen just once. Its target is not known. The study, taken as a whole, reports: Using a 13-signature model, the authors split ophthalmopathy from stable hyperthyroidism, with around 89% sensitivity and approximately 78% specificity.

The study amplified TCR beta CDR3 regions using RNA transcripts. Second-round multiplex PCR came after a first-round RT-PCR that employed HTBI primers. TCRdb re-called the multiplex PCR reads through MiXCR, storing one row per CDR3 protein. The table includes about 480,000 distinct CDR3 sequences, approximately 15% detected once. The V gene is TRBV7-2, the J gene TRBJ2-7; no reliable D call. The sequenced sample was blood. The origin of this receptor is a woman between 25 and 40 years old with Graves' ophthalmopathy. The CDR3 region is CASSLTGSYSYEQYF. The CDR3 DNA follows: TGTGCCAGCAGCTTAACCGGCAGCTACTCCTACGAGCAGTACTTC.